This TCR beta chain appears in the sequencing data of a study of control samples from healthy donors and cancer patients. Using immunoSEQ multiplex PCR, the repertoire was profiled, and TCRdb retains in-frame clones only, with some absent. The table shows 55,000 to 70,000 clones, with approximately 89% occurring only once. The germline V gene has CDR1 LNHDA and CDR2 SQIVND (reference sequence). There are 13 residues in the CDR3. The ends were cut back, 8 bases at V and 4 bases at J, with 11 bases in the middle. The sequenced sample was PBMCs. The J gene is TRBJ1-4, the V gene TRBV19; perhaps TRBD1 as D (5 bases). This receptor was obtained from a man in his thirties or forties with colorectal cancer. CDR3 protein: CASGDGLNEKLFF. In nucleotides, the CDR3 is TGTGCCAGTGGGGACGGACTTAATGAAAAACTGTTTTTT.